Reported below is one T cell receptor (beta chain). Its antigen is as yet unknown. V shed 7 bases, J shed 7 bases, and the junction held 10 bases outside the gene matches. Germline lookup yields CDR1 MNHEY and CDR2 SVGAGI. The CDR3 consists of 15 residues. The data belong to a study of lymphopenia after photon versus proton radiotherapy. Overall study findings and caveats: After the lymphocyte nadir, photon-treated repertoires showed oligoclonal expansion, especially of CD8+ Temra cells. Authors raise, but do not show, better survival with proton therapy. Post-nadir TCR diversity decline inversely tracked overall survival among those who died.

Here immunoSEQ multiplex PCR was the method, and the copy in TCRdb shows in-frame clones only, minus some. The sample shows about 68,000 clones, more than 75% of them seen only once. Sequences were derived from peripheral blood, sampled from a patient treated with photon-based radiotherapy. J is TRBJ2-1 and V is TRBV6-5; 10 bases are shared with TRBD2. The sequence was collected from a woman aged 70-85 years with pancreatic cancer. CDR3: CASTSRLAGLNEQFF. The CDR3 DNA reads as TGTGCCAGCACCTCCCGACTAGCGGGCCTTAATGAGCAGTTCTTC.